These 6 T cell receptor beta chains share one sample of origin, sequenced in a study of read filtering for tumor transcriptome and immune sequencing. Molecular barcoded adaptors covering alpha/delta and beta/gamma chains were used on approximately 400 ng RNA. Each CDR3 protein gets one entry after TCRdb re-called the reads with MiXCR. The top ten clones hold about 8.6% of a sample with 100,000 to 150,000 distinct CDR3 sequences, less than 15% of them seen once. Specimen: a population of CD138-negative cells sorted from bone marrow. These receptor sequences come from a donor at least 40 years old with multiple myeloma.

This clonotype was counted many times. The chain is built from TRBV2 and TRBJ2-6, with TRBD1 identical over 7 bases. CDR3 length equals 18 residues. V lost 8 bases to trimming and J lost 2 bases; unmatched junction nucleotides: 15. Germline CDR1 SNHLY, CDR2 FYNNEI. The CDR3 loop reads CASDNWDSLEAGANVLTF. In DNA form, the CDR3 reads TGTGCCAGCGACAACTGGGACAGCCTCGAGGCTGGGGCCAACGTCCTGACTTTC.

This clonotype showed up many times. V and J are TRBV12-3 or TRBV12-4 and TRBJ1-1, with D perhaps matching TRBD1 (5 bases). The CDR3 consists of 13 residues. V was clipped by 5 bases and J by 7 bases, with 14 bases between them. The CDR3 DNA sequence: TGTGCCAGCAGTGTATTCGGGACCTATGAAGCTTTCTTT. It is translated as CASSVFGTYEAFF.

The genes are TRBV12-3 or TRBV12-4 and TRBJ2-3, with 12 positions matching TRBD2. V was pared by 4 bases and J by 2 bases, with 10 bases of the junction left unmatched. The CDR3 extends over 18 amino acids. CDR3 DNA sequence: TGTGCCAGCAGTTCCGGGACTAGCGGGCCTTTACTCACAGATACGCAGTATTTT. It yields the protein CASSSGTSGPLLTDTQYF.

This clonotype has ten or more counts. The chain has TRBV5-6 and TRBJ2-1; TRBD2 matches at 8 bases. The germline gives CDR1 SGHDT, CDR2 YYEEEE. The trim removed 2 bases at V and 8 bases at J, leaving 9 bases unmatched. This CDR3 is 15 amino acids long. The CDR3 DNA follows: TGTGCCAGCAGCTTCGGGAGGGCCCGTTTCTATGAGCAGTTCTTC. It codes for CASSFGRARFYEQFF.

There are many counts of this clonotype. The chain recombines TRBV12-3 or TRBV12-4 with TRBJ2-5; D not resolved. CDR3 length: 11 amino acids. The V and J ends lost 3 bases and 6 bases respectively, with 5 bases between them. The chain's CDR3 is CASSFVKTQYF. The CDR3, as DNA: TGTGCCAGCAGTTTCGTGAAGACCCAGTACTTC.

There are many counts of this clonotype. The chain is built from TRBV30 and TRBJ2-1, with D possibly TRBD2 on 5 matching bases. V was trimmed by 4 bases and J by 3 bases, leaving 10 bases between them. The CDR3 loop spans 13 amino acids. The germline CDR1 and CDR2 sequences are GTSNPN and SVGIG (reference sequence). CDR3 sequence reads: CAWNRDNYNEQFF. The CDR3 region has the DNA TGTGCCTGGAATCGGGATAACTACAATGAGCAGTTCTTC.